These 13 T cell receptor beta chains share one sample of origin, sequenced in a study of blood T cells in healthy people across ages. The use of a sample-barcoded 5' primer and a J-beta primer mix characterized a second PCR of roughly 7 to 11 cycles. One entry per CDR3 protein results from TCRdb running MiXCR on the 5' RACE reads. This repertoire shows approximately 940,000 distinct CDR3 sequences, around 46% found once; its top ten account for under 15%. The specimen sequenced was blood. Every receptor here comes from a man under 40 in good health.

The chain joins TRBV3-1 to TRBJ1-2; D not resolved. V shed 4 bases and J shed 6 bases, with 15 bases lying between them. The CDR3 spans 14 residues. CDR1 is LGHDT, CDR2 YNNKEL, per germline (reference sequence). The CDR3 spells CASSLEVVGNGYTF. The CDR3 region has the DNA TGTGCCAGCAGCCTAGAGGTGGTCGGGAATGGCTACACCTTC.

This chain uses TRBV29-1 with TRBJ2-2, with 8 positions matching TRBD1. Germline V lookup: CDR1 SQVTM, CDR2 ANQGSEA. There are 15 residues in the CDR3. The V and J ends lost 4 bases and 5 bases, in that order; junction bases with no gene match: 9. DNA for the CDR3: TGCAGCGTTGTGGGGACAGGTGTATCAACCGGGGAGCTGTTTTTT. This codes for CSVVGTGVSTGELFF.

This clonotype was recorded a few times. This chain links TRBV24-1 with TRBJ2-3; D is unresolved. Trimming removed 4 bases from V and 1 base from J, with 14 bases in between. This CDR3 contains 16 residues. Germline-derived CDR1 and CDR2 are KGHDR and SFDVKD. The CDR3 DNA reads as TGTGCCACCAGTGACCTCGGCGGTGGTCGCACAGATACGCAGTATTTT. Translating it yields CATSDLGGGRTDTQYF.

The V and J genes are TRBV29-1 and TRBJ2-7; 7 nucleotides align to TRBD2. The CDR3 has 14 residues. Germline V gene sequence: CDR1 SQVTM, CDR2 ANQGSEA. Trimming at V came to 7 bases and at J to 3 bases, leaving 12 bases not matched to a gene. The DNA of the CDR3 is TGCAGCGGAGGGGACTACCAGCCTTACTACGAGCAGTACTTC. Its translation: CSGGDYQPYYEQYF.

V is TRBV20-1 and J is TRBJ1-4; possible D gene TRBD1, 6 bases. The CDR3 is 14 residues long. The germline V and J ends were trimmed by 1 base and 0 bases, with 6 bases remaining between them. Looked up from germline, CDR1 is DFQATT and CDR2 is SNEGSKA (reference sequence). The CDR3 nucleotides read TGCAGTGCTAGAGGGACAGCAACTAATGAAAAACTGTTTTTT. This codes for CSARGTATNEKLFF.

The chain recombines TRBV7-9 with TRBJ2-1; D not resolved. Per the germline V gene, CDR1 is SEHNR and CDR2 is FQNEAQ (reference sequence). The CDR3 extends over 13 amino acids. Trimming pared 1 base from V and 6 bases from J, leaving 7 bases between. CDR3 region: CASSLEATNEQFF. In DNA, the CDR3 is TGTGCCAGCAGCTTAGAAGCCACCAATGAGCAGTTCTTC.

The chain is built from TRBV6-6 and TRBJ2-5; TRBD2 agrees at 13 bases. Germline V gene data show CDR1 as MNHNY and CDR2 as SVGAGI (reference sequence). The CDR3 extends over 15 amino acids. With V trimmed by 1 base and J by 5 bases, 1 base remained unmatched. The CDR3 loop reads CASSYWTSGGETQYF. In nucleotides, the CDR3 is TGTGCCAGCAGTTACTGGACTAGCGGGGGCGAGACCCAGTACTTC.

On this clonotype itself: An end of the junction does not agree with germline; a read error may underlie this. The gene calls are TRBV12-3 or TRBV12-4 and TRBJ2-3; either TRBD1 or TRBD2 may supply D (5 bases each). The CDR3 covers 13 residues. The CDR3 protein is CASSREGPDMQYF. The CDR3 coding sequence is TGTGCCAGCTCCCGTGAGGGGCCAGATATGCAGTATTTT.

The chain has TRBV20-1 and TRBJ1-6; TRBD1 agrees at 7 bases. The CDR3 extends over 14 amino acids. The germline V gene encodes CDR1 DFQATT and CDR2 SNEGSKA (reference sequence). Losses at the gene ends were 5 bases for V and 7 bases for J; bases not matched to a gene: 8. Written as DNA, the CDR3 is TGCAGTGCTCAGACGGGGACAGAAAATTCACCCCTCCACTTT. Encoded protein: CSAQTGTENSPLHF.

This clonotype was observed a handful of times. The chain couples TRBV7-9 to TRBJ2-7; TRBD1 matches at 10 bases. The ends lost 5 bases at V and 4 bases at J; junction bases unmatched: 11. The CDR3 spans 16 residues. The germline CDR1 and CDR2 sequences are SEHNR and FQNEAQ (reference sequence). CDR3: CASSPKAGTGEYEQYF. CDR3 DNA sequence: TGTGCCAGCAGCCCCAAAGCCGGGACAGGGGAGTACGAGCAGTACTTC.

Here the CDR3 DNA reads TGTGCCAGCAGCGATCAGGGGAGGTTCGAGGAAAAACTGTTTTTT. It encodes CASSDQGRFEEKLFF. The chain employs TRBV6-6 and TRBJ1-4, with D tentatively TRBD1 (6 bases). The CDR3 has 15 residues. Per the germline V gene, CDR1 is MNHNY and CDR2 is SVGAGI (reference sequence). Trimming removed 6 bases at V and 8 bases at J, with 19 bases between.

This clonotype was detected only a few times. The chain employs TRBV12-3 or TRBV12-4 and TRBJ2-2; D is ambiguous. CDR3 length: 15 residues. Trimming pared 3 bases from V and 2 bases from J, leaving 10 bases between. For the CDR3, the DNA is TGTGCCAGCAGTTTGGTCGGTTCCAACACCGGGGAGCTGTTTTTT. It yields the protein CASSLVGSNTGELFF.

This clonotype occurred many times. The rearrangement links TRBV9 to TRBJ2-3; D gene ambiguous. Trimming removed 0 bases at V and 2 bases at J, with 13 bases between. Germline V lookup: CDR1 SGDLS, CDR2 YYNGEE. This CDR3 has 16 residues. The CDR3 sequence is CASSVGRRTPTDTQYF. The CDR3 DNA is TGTGCCAGCAGCGTAGGACGGCGAACCCCCACAGATACGCAGTATTTT.